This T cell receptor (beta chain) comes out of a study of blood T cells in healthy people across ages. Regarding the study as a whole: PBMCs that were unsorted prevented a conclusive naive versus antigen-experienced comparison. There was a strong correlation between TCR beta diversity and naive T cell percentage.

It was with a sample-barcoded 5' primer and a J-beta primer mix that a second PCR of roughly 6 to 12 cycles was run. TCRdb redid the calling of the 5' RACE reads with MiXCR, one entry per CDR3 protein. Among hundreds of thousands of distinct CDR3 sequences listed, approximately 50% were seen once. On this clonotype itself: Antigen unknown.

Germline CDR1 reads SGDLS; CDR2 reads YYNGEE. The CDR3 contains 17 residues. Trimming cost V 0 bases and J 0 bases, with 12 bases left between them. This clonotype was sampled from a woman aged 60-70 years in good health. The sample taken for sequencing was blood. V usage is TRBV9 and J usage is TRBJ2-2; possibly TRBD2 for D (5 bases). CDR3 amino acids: CASSVVGSASNTGELFF. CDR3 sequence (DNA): TGTGCCAGCAGCGTAGTAGGGAGCGCTTCGAACACCGGGGAGCTGTTTTTT.